The 26 T cell receptor beta chains below all came from one sample that was sequenced in a study of T cells in Graves' hyperthyroidism and ophthalmopathy (dated by TCRdb to about 2019). Library preparation used multiplex PCR. The run used an Illumina HiSeq 2000. The TCR beta CDR3 regions were amplified from the RNA transcripts. For the first round of RT-PCR on the TCR CDR3, the HTBI primer set was used together with the Qiagen OneStep RT-PCR kit. Using fastp at Q25 and MiXCR, TCRdb reprocessed the public reads and kept productive beta chains. CDR3 protein sequences are deduplicated, and each keeps its most common genes and DNA. This sample has 300,000 to 450,000 distinct CDR3 sequences in its table, and about 13% of those were observed once. The ten largest account for 9.2% of the sample. The sample consisted of blood. The receptors here all came from a woman younger than 35 with Graves' hyperthyroidism.

This clonotype was seen repeatedly, ten times or more. The genes are TRBV5-1 and TRBJ2-7; 8 positions agree with TRBD1. The CDR3 totals 13 residues. V was pared by 6 bases and J by 4 bases, with 6 bases of the junction left unmatched. Germline loops: CDR1 SGHRS, CDR2 YFSETQ. CDR3 nucleotides: TGCGCCAGCACAAGGACAGGGTCGTACGAGCAGTACTTC. This encodes CASTRTGSYEQYF.

This clonotype came up many times. The chain's CDR3 is CASSLPSEGAASSYEQYF. The CDR3 DNA sequence: TGTGCCAGCAGTCTTCCCTCGGAGGGGGCGGCTAGCTCCTACGAGCAGTACTTC. The chain is built from TRBV6-2 or TRBV6-3 and TRBJ2-7; tentatively, D is TRBD1 (7 bases). Germline V gene lookup returns CDR1 MNHEY and CDR2 SVGEGT. The CDR3 has 18 residues. Trimming took off 5 bases at V and 0 bases at J, with 23 bases between the two ends.

This clonotype appeared many times. The genes are TRBV11-2 and TRBJ1-2, with 8 bases fitting TRBD1. V lost 1 base to trimming and J lost 8 bases; unmatched junction nucleotides: 3. There are 13 residues in the CDR3. In germline, CDR1 is SGHAT, CDR2 FQNNGV. This chain's CDR3 is CASSLGTGRGYTF. Written as DNA, the CDR3 is TGTGCCAGCAGCTTAGGGACAGGGAGGGGCTACACCTTC.

This clonotype was recorded at least ten times. The V call is TRBV9, the J call TRBJ2-5, with 8 bases identical to TRBD1. Germline V gene lookup returns CDR1 SGDLS and CDR2 YYNGEE. V lost 1 base, J lost 4 bases, and 6 bases stayed unmatched. The CDR3 totals 15 residues. The CDR3 loop is CASSVLGQGGETQYF. The CDR3, as DNA: TGTGCCAGCAGCGTACTAGGACAGGGCGGAGAGACCCAGTACTTC.

This clonotype was seen ten or more times. CDR3 residues: CASSLDTLAGEPYEQYF. Written as DNA, the CDR3 is TGTGCCAGCAGCTTAGATACTCTAGCGGGGGAACCCTACGAGCAGTACTTC. The J gene is TRBJ2-7, the V gene TRBV11-2; 10 nucleotides line up with TRBD2. Per germline, CDR1 SGHAT and CDR2 FQNNGV. The CDR3 is made up of 17 amino acids. The V segment lost 0 bases and the J segment 2 bases; nucleotides outside the gene matches: 7.

There are many counts of this clonotype. This chain joins TRBV11-2 and TRBJ2-7, with D possibly being TRBD1 (5 bases). Germline V gene data show CDR1 as SGHAT and CDR2 as FQNNGV. This CDR3 comprises 14 residues. V was shortened by 2 bases and J by 4 bases, with 12 bases between the two germline ends. The CDR3 sequence is CASSLRAGSYEQYF. In DNA form, the CDR3 reads TGTGCCAGCAGCTTAAGGGCAGGGTCGTACGAGCAGTACTTC.

About this clonotype itself: An end of the junction does not agree with germline; a read error may underlie this. V usage is TRBV12-3 or TRBV12-4 and J usage is TRBJ2-1; D is possibly TRBD1 (6 bases). The CDR3 has 11 residues. The CDR3 is CASIQGPEQFF. The CDR3 DNA reads TGCGCCAGCATACAGGGACCTGAGCAGTTCTTC.

This clonotype was counted ten times or more. This chain connects TRBV5-6 to TRBJ2-1; weak D call: TRBD1 (6 bases). There are 15 residues in the CDR3. V lost 1 base, J lost 4 bases, and 12 bases lay in between. Germline V CDR1 and CDR2: SGHDT, YYEEEE. CDR3: CASSLSWGQYNEQFF. The CDR3 DNA sequence: TGTGCCAGCAGCTTGTCATGGGGGCAGTACAATGAGCAGTTCTTC.

This clonotype was recorded a few times. The chain has TRBV6-2 or TRBV6-3 and TRBJ1-6, with D unclear. From germline, CDR1 is MNHEY and CDR2 SVGEGT. The CDR3 extends over 14 amino acids. V was cut by 3 bases and J by 7 bases, with 10 bases left in between. CDR3 in amino acids: CASSYWRPNSPLHF. DNA of the CDR3: TGTGCCAGCAGTTATTGGCGACCAAATTCACCCCTCCACTTT.

This clonotype was detected many times. This chain connects TRBV5-1 to TRBJ2-7, with 9 bases matching TRBD1. The V gene end was trimmed by 4 bases and the J gene end by 9 bases; junction bases not matched to a gene: 8. The germline V gene has CDR1 SGHRS and CDR2 YFSETQ. This CDR3 is 13 amino acids long. This CDR3 is CASSPNRDRVQYF. CDR3 sequence (DNA): TGCGCCAGCAGCCCGAACCGGGACAGGGTGCAGTACTTC.

The sample holds many counts of this clonotype. This sequence joins TRBV13 and TRBJ1-1; the D is unclear. The germline V and J ends were trimmed by 4 bases and 7 bases, with 7 bases remaining between them. The germline CDR1 and CDR2 sequences are PRHDT and FYEKMQ (reference sequence). The CDR3 consists of 11 residues. CDR3 in DNA: TGTGCCAGCAGCTCCCCTATTGAAGCTTTCTTT. Protein: CASSSPIEAFF.

The chain is built from TRBV19 and TRBJ1-2; no clear D. V was shortened by 7 bases and J by 1 base, with 31 bases between the two germline ends. CDR3 size: 20 residues. Germline CDR1 is LNHDA and CDR2 is SQIVND (reference sequence). The CDR3 spells CASIPEPASESRTFNYGYTF. DNA for the CDR3: TGTGCCAGTATTCCCGAGCCTGCATCTGAGTCGAGAACATTTAACTATGGCTACACCTTC.

The table lists this clonotype with a few counts. This chain uses TRBV12-5 with TRBJ1-1; no definite D call. The CDR3 length is 12 residues. Germline assignment: CDR1 LGHNT and CDR2 FRNRAP. The V and J ends lost 1 base and 4 bases respectively, with 4 bases between them. This chain's CDR3 is CASGLEGTEAFF. CDR3 coding DNA: TGTGCTAGTGGTTTGGAGGGCACTGAAGCTTTCTTT.

In this sample, this clonotype turned up many times. V is TRBV20-1 and J is TRBJ2-5, with 12 bases fitting TRBD1. Germline V gene data show CDR1 as DFQATT and CDR2 as SNEGSKA (reference sequence). The CDR3 has 17 amino acids. Unmatched junction bases numbered 14, after V lost 4 bases and J lost 5 bases. The CDR3 loop is CSAIPLPGQGASETQYF. In DNA form, the CDR3 reads TGCAGTGCTATACCTTTGCCGGGACAGGGGGCGAGTGAGACCCAGTACTTC.

This clonotype was counted ten times or more. The V and J genes are TRBV13 and TRBJ1-5, with D uncertain. V dropped 5 bases and J dropped 6 bases, with 8 bases sitting between them. Germline V CDR1 and CDR2: PRHDT, FYEKMQ (reference sequence). The CDR3 is 12 residues long. CDR3: CASSVMGQPQHF. As DNA, the CDR3 is TGTGCCAGCAGCGTGATGGGTCAGCCCCAGCATTTT.

This clonotype showed up many times. The CDR3: CASRRVQSTETQYF. The CDR3 region has the DNA TGTGCCAGCAGGCGCGTCCAAAGTACGGAGACCCAGTACTTC. The rearrangement links TRBV2 to TRBJ2-5; D is unresolved. The ends were cut back, 6 bases at V and 5 bases at J, with 16 bases in the middle. This CDR3 spans 14 amino acids. CDR1 SNHLY and CDR2 FYNNEI come from the germline V gene.

In DNA, the CDR3 is TGTGCCAGCAGCCACAGGGGCTTTAACACTGAAGCTTTCTTT. Its protein product is CASSHRGFNTEAFF. The chain has TRBV3-1 and TRBJ1-1; tentative D call: TRBD1 (6 bases). There are 14 residues in the CDR3. V lost 3 bases and J 2 bases, leaving 10 bases between the germline ends. The V gene's germline CDR1 is LGHDT and CDR2 YNNKEL (reference sequence). Full variable domain (remainder filled in from reference TRBV3-1 and TRBJ1-1): DTAVSQTPKYLVTQMGNDKSIKCEQNLGHDTMYWYKQDSKKFLKIMFSYNNKELIINETVPNRFSPKSPDKAHLNLHINSLELGDSAVYFCASSHRGFNTEAFFGQGTRLTVV.

This clonotype was picked up many times. J is TRBJ1-2 and V is TRBV30; D unclear. Per germline, CDR1 GTSNPN and CDR2 SVGIG (reference sequence). Trimming pared 0 bases from V and 0 bases from J, leaving 17 bases between. The CDR3 is 17 residues long. The CDR3 DNA sequence: TGTGCCTGGAGTGTCCTATTCCCGAGAGGTGCTAACTATGGCTACACCTTC. This translates into CAWSVLFPRGANYGYTF.

The table lists this clonotype with many counts. This rearrangement joins TRBV7-8 to TRBJ2-5; no definite D call. Germline V gene sequence: CDR1 SGHVS, CDR2 FQNEAQ. There are 14 residues in the CDR3. Trimming stripped 6 bases from V and 1 base from J, with 12 bases between. This chain's CDR3 is CASRSAEVQETQYF. CDR3 nucleotides: TGTGCCAGCAGGTCGGCGGAAGTCCAAGAGACCCAGTACTTC.

This clonotype has more than one count but fewer than ten. The V and J genes are TRBV6-5 and TRBJ1-5, with TRBD1 as a possible D gene (6 bases). The CDR3 is 15 amino acids. Per germline, CDR1 MNHEY and CDR2 SVGAGI. Trimming took 0 bases from V and 7 from J, leaving 13 bases between them. The CDR3 DNA is TGTGCCAGCAGTTACTCGGGAGGGGGAATGCAGCCCCAGCATTTT. Translating it yields CASSYSGGGMQPQHF.

The sample holds a few counts of this clonotype. The chain couples TRBV10-1 to TRBJ2-3, with 8 bases fitting TRBD2. Germline CDR1 and CDR2: WNHNN and SYGVQD (reference sequence). The V and J ends lost 4 bases and 0 bases, in that order; junction bases with no gene match: 9. The CDR3 sequence is 17 residues long. The CDR3 spells CASSVGRGAGSTDTQYF. The DNA for the CDR3 is TGCGCCAGCAGTGTAGGGCGGGGGGCCGGTAGCACAGATACGCAGTATTTT.

This clonotype was observed many times. The chain has TRBV28 and TRBJ1-5, with D uncertain. CDR3 length equals 10 residues. Germline lookup yields CDR1 MDHEN and CDR2 SYDVKM. V was cut by 10 bases and J by 6 bases, with 7 bases left in between. The CDR3 bases are TGTGCCACCTTATCTCAGCCCCAGCATTTT. This gives the protein CATLSQPQHF. Full variable domain (rest looked up from reference TRBV28 and TRBJ1-5): DVKVTQSSRYLVKRTGEKVFLECVQDMDHENMFWYRQDPGLGLRLIYFSYDVKMKEKGDIPEGYSVSREKKERFSLILESASTNQTSMYLCATLSQPQHFGDGTRLSIL.

The chain recombines TRBV19 with TRBJ2-3; D is undetermined. The CDR3 runs to 16 residues. The V end lost 5 bases, the J end lost 2 bases, and 17 bases lay between the germline ends. CDR1 and CDR2 (germline): LNHDA, SQIVND (reference sequence). CDR3: CASSASFIALTDTQYF. The DNA for the CDR3 is TGTGCCAGTAGTGCCAGCTTCATTGCTCTCACAGATACGCAGTATTTT.

The table lists this clonotype with many counts. The chain combines TRBV7-2 with TRBJ2-1; no definite D call. CDR1 is SGHTA and CDR2 is FQGNSA in the germline V gene. The CDR3 contains 13 residues. V was cut by 2 bases and J by 3 bases, with 5 bases left in between. The CDR3 loop is CASSLFDYNEQFF. CDR3 nucleotides: TGTGCCAGCAGCTTATTTGACTACAATGAGCAGTTCTTC.

This clonotype occurred many times. The chain's CDR3 is CSATGDTEAFF. In DNA, the CDR3 is TGCAGTGCAACAGGGGACACTGAAGCTTTCTTT. V and J are TRBV20-1 and TRBJ1-1; 7 nucleotides match TRBD1. Per the germline V gene, CDR1 is DFQATT and CDR2 is SNEGSKA (reference sequence). V shed 6 bases, J shed 3 bases, and the junction held 1 base outside the gene matches. There are 11 residues in the CDR3.

This clonotype was seen ten or more times. V and J are TRBV7-8 and TRBJ1-6, with D unclear. V was cut by 2 bases and J by 6 bases, with 11 bases left in between. CDR1 is SGHVS, CDR2 FQNEAQ, per germline. This CDR3 has 15 amino acids. In nucleotides, the CDR3 is TGTGCCAGCAGCTTACTGGCCAGTCCTAATTCACCCCTCCACTTT. This sequence encodes CASSLLASPNSPLHF. The entire variable domain, with the rest obtained from reference TRBV7-8 and TRBJ1-6, is as follows: GAGVSQSPRYKVAKRGQDVALRCDPISGHVSLFWYQQALGQGPEFLTYFQNEAQLDKSGLPSDRFFAERPEGSVSTLKIQRTQQEDSAVYLCASSLLASPNSPLHFGNGTRLTVT.